The 22 T cell receptor beta chains presented below share a single source sample, sequenced in a study of blood T cells in healthy people across ages. PCR was performed a second time for about 7 to 11 cycles using a sample-barcoded 5' primer and a J-beta primer mix. One entry per CDR3 protein, called by TCRdb with MiXCR from the 5' RACE reads. This sample yields approximately 1,000,000 distinct CDR3 sequences, of which less than 45% are seen a single time; about 12% belongs to the top ten. The sequencing sample was made of blood. These receptors were collected from a man younger than 35 in good health.

The V call is TRBV9, the J call TRBJ1-2; 7 bases are a match to TRBD1. The CDR3 has 17 residues. The V segment lost 0 bases and the J segment 6 bases; nucleotides outside the gene matches: 14. The V gene's germline CDR1 is SGDLS and CDR2 YYNGEE. The CDR3 nucleotides read TGTGCCAGCAGCGTAGATTCCCGAGGGGGCGAACCAAATGGCTACACCTTC. Protein: CASSVDSRGGEPNGYTF.

This chain links TRBV3-1 with TRBJ1-2; a weak D match, TRBD1 (5 bases). The germline CDR1 and CDR2 sequences are LGHDT and YNNKEL (reference sequence). The CDR3 length is 14 residues. Trimming removed 4 bases from V and 8 bases from J, with 17 bases in between. The CDR3 bases are TGTGCCAGCAGCCTTCCAGGGCCCACGGGCGGCTACACCTTC. Protein sequence: CASSLPGPTGGYTF.

The V and J genes are TRBV10-3 and TRBJ2-7; TRBD1 matches at 8 bases. Germline loops: CDR1 ENHRY, CDR2 SYGVKD. With V trimmed by 2 bases and J by 2 bases, 11 bases remained unmatched. This CDR3 has 17 amino acids. CDR3 loop: CAISEPIGQGITYEQYF. DNA of the CDR3: TGTGCCATCAGTGAGCCGATAGGACAGGGTATCACCTACGAGCAGTACTTC.

This sequence joins TRBV7-2 and TRBJ2-3; D gene ambiguous. V dropped 0 bases and J dropped 2 bases, with 15 bases sitting between them. Germline V gene lookup returns CDR1 SGHTA and CDR2 FQGNSA. CDR3 length: 17 amino acids. CDR3 coding DNA: TGTGCCAGCAGCTTAGCGGTCCAGAGATCAACCACAGATACGCAGTATTTT. Residues: CASSLAVQRSTTDTQYF.

This clonotype was observed a handful of times. The V call is TRBV25-1, the J call TRBJ1-1; D remains unclear. Germline lookup yields CDR1 MGHDK and CDR2 SYGVNS. The CDR3 spans 16 residues. Trimming stripped 4 bases from V and 3 bases from J, with 18 bases between. CDR3 bases: TGTGCCAGCAGTGGGCTCGGTTGGGGTTTAGACACTGAAGCTTTCTTT. This codes for CASSGLGWGLDTEAFF.

A few counts support this clonotype. The rearrangement links TRBV5-1 to TRBJ2-1, with unresolved D. The length of the CDR3 is 14 residues. Trimming removed 0 bases from V and 10 bases from J, with 14 bases in between. Germline V gene data show CDR1 as SGHRS and CDR2 as YFSETQ. The CDR3 DNA reads as TGCGCCAGCAGCTTGGTTCCAGCGACTCAGGAGCAGTTCTTC. Translated: CASSLVPATQEQFF.

The rearrangement links TRBV12-3 or TRBV12-4 to TRBJ1-4; the D is unclear. CDR3 length: 15 amino acids. Trimming left V 8 bases short and J 5 bases short, with 18 bases between. The CDR3 sequence: CASLRFGSGNEKLFF. The CDR3, as DNA: TGTGCCAGCCTCCGGTTTGGTTCAGGAAATGAAAAACTGTTTTTT.

V usage is TRBV28 and J usage is TRBJ2-1; D not resolved. With the DNA end fitting TRBJ2-7 better, the J assignment may be wrong. The CDR3 sequence is 15 residues long. Germline CDR1 MDHEN, CDR2 SYDVKM. The CDR3 nucleotides read TGTGCCAGCAGTTTCCGCCGGCGGATTTACAATGAGCAGTACTTC. This translates into CASSFRRRIYNEQYF.

This clonotype was observed a few times. The chain has TRBV25-1 and TRBJ1-2; no clear D gene. Trimming removed 2 bases from V and 0 bases from J, with 7 bases in between. Germline V gene lookup returns CDR1 MGHDK and CDR2 SYGVNS. The CDR3 spans 14 residues. The CDR3 is CASSEKAANYGYTF. The CDR3 bases are TGTGCCAGCAGTGAAAAGGCAGCTAACTATGGCTACACCTTC.

Concerning this clonotype: Mismatch with germline at one junction end may stem from a read error. CDR3 DNA: TGTGCCAGCAGCTTGGGACCGGGACTAGCTACAGATACGCAGTTTTTT. This sequence encodes CASSLGPGLATDTQFF. The chain has TRBV7-6 and TRBJ2-3; 9 bases map to TRBD2. The germline gives CDR1 SGHVS, CDR2 FNYEAQ. This CDR3 has 16 residues.

The CDR3 DNA is TGTGCCAGCAGCGGAGTCACAGCAGATACGCAGTATTTT. Amino acid sequence: CASSGVTADTQYF. The V call is TRBV7-3, the J call TRBJ2-3; D is undetermined. Germline V gives CDR1 SGHTA, CDR2 FQGTGA. The CDR3 has 13 amino acids. V was pared by 5 bases and J by 4 bases, with 10 bases between.

This chain connects TRBV4-1 to TRBJ1-1, with D possibly being TRBD1 (5 bases). V was clipped by 1 base and J by 11 bases, with 14 bases between them. Per the germline V gene, CDR1 is MGHRA and CDR2 is YSYEKL. The CDR3 is 13 amino acids. The CDR3 reads CASSQGGGVRAFF. The CDR3 DNA reads TGCGCCAGCAGCCAAGGGGGCGGAGTTAGGGCTTTCTTT.

This clonotype was recorded a few times. The DNA of the CDR3 is TGTGCCATAAAGAACCAGACAGGGACGGAAAACTACGAGCAGTACTTC. Translating gives CAIKNQTGTENYEQYF. This rearrangement joins TRBV10-3 to TRBJ2-7, with 7 bases matching TRBD1. CDR1 and CDR2 (germline): ENHRY, SYGVKD. The CDR3 contains 16 residues. V shed 9 bases and J 3 bases; nucleotides not matched to a gene: 17.

The chain is built from TRBV20-1 and TRBJ2-7; 7 bases map to TRBD2. The V and J ends lost 6 bases and 5 bases, in that order; junction bases with no gene match: 10. CDR3 length: 13 residues. From germline, CDR1 is DFQATT and CDR2 SNEGSKA (reference sequence). CDR3 region: CSAGRDAVDEQYF. CDR3 DNA sequence: TGCAGTGCAGGGAGGGACGCAGTGGACGAGCAGTACTTC.

The V and J genes are TRBV20-1 and TRBJ1-2, with D uncertain. Trimming removed 6 bases from V and 8 bases from J, with 16 bases in between. The CDR3 has 12 amino acids. Germline V CDR1 and CDR2: DFQATT, SNEGSKA (reference sequence). DNA of the CDR3: TGCAGTGCACGTGCGGGAGTAGGGGGCTACACCTTC. Amino acid sequence: CSARAGVGGYTF.

The J gene is TRBJ1-2, the V gene TRBV25-1; a weak D match, TRBD1 (5 bases). V dropped 9 bases and J dropped 7 bases, with 9 bases sitting between them. The CDR3 consists of 10 residues. Germline CDR1 MGHDK, CDR2 SYGVNS. CDR3 sequence: CASYRGGYTF. CDR3 bases: TGTGCCAGTTATAGGGGTGGCTACACCTTC.

The table lists this clonotype with a few counts. The V call is TRBV29-1, the J call TRBJ1-6; TRBD1 matches 8 bases. Germline trimming cut 6 bases from V and 9 bases from J; bases unmatched to any gene: 7. The CDR3 runs to 13 residues. Germline-derived CDR1 and CDR2 are SQVTM and ANQGSEA. In nucleotides, the CDR3 is TGCAGCGTAGGGGACAGGAGATTTTCACCCCTCCACTTT. This codes for CSVGDRRFSPLHF.

The rearrangement joins TRBV6-2 or TRBV6-3 to TRBJ2-1; 7 bases line up with TRBD2. The CDR3 is 16 amino acids. CDR1 is MNHEY, CDR2 SVGEGT, per germline. Losses at the gene ends were 2 bases for V and 2 bases for J; bases not matched to a gene: 6. In DNA, the CDR3 is TGTGCCAGCAGTTACGATCGAGCGGGGACCTACAATGAGCAGTTCTTC. It translates to CASSYDRAGTYNEQFF.

V is TRBV5-1 and J is TRBJ2-3; D is perhaps TRBD1 (6 bases). Germline CDR1 reads SGHRS; CDR2 reads YFSETQ. This CDR3 has 17 amino acids. Trimming shortened V by 4 bases and J by 0 bases, and 18 bases separated the two germline ends. The CDR3 is CASSPNDRKKSTDTQYF. The CDR3 DNA is TGCGCCAGCAGCCCTAACGACAGGAAAAAGAGCACAGATACGCAGTATTTT.

This clonotype was recorded at least ten times. The chain is built from TRBV29-1 and TRBJ2-7; 10 nucleotides line up with TRBD2. Looked up from germline, CDR1 is SQVTM and CDR2 is ANQGSEA. The CDR3 contains 14 residues. Germline trimming cut 6 bases from V and 0 bases from J; bases unmatched to any gene: 5. The CDR3 coding sequence is TGCAGCGTCCGACTAGCGGGTCGCTCCTACGAGCAGTACTTC. This sequence encodes CSVRLAGRSYEQYF.

There are a few counts of this clonotype. This chain joins TRBV7-2 and TRBJ2-5; 8 nucleotides match TRBD2. The CDR3 extends over 15 amino acids. V shed 9 bases, J shed 4 bases, and the junction held 13 bases outside the gene matches. Germline V CDR1 and CDR2: SGHTA, FQGNSA. The CDR3: CASRPTSGIAETQYF. The CDR3 coding sequence is TGTGCCAGTCGCCCTACTAGCGGTATCGCAGAGACCCAGTACTTC.

This clonotype has a count of ten or more. The CDR3, as DNA: TGTGCCAGCAGTCCGACACCGGACAGGGACAATGAGCAGTTCTTC. Its protein is CASSPTPDRDNEQFF. The genes are TRBV27 and TRBJ2-1; 8 nucleotides align to TRBD1. Germline V CDR1 and CDR2: MNHEY, SMNVEV (reference sequence). This CDR3 contains 15 residues. With V trimmed by 5 bases and J by 5 bases, 8 bases remained unmatched.